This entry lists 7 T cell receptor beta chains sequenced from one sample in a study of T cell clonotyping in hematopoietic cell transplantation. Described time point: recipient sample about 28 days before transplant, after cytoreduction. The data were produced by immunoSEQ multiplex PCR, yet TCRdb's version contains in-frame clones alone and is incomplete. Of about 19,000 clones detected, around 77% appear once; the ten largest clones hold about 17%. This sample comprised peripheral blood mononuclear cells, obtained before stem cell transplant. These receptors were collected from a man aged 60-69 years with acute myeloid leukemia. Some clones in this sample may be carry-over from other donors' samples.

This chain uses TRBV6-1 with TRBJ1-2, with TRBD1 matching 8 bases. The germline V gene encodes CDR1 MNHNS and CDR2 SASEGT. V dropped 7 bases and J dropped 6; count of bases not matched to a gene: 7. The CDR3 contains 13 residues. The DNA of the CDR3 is TGTGCCAGCAAGTCAGGGGGCAGGGATGGCTACACCTTC. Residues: CASKSGGRDGYTF.

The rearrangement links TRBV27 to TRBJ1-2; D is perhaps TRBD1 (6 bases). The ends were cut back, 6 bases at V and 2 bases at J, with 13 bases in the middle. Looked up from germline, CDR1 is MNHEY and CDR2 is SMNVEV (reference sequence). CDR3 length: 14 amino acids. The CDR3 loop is CASRQIDRNYGYTF. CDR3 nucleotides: TGTGCCAGCAGACAAATCGACAGGAACTATGGCTACACCTTC.

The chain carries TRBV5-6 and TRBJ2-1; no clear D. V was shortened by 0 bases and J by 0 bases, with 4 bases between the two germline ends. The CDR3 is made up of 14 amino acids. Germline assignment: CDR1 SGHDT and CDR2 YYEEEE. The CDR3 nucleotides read TGTGCCAGCAGCTTGGGGGCCTCCTACAATGAGCAGTTCTTC. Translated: CASSLGASYNEQFF. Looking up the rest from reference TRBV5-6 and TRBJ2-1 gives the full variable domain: DAGVTQSPTHLIKTRGQQVTLRCSPKSGHDTVSWYQQALGQGPQFIFQYYEEEERQRGNFPDRFSGHQFPNYSSELNVNALLLGDSALYLCASSLGASYNEQFFGPGTRLTVL.

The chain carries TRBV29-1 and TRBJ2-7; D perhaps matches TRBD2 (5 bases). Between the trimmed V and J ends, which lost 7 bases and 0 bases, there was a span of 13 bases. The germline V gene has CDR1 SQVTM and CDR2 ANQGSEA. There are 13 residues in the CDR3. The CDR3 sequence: CSARFGSSYEQYF. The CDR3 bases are TGCAGCGCTAGGTTTGGGAGCTCCTACGAGCAGTACTTC.

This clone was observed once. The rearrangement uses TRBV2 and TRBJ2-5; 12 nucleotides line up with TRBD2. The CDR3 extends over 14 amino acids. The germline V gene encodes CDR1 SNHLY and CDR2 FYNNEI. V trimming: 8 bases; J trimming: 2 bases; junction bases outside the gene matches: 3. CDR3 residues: CASLLAGGQETQYF. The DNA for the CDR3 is TGTGCCAGCCTGCTAGCGGGGGGGCAAGAGACCCAGTACTTC.

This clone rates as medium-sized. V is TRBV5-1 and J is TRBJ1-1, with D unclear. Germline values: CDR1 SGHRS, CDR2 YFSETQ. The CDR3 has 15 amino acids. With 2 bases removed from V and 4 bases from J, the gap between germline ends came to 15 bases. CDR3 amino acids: CASSLREEESTEAFF. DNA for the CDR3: TGCGCCAGCAGCTTAAGGGAGGAGGAGAGCACTGAAGCTTTCTTT.

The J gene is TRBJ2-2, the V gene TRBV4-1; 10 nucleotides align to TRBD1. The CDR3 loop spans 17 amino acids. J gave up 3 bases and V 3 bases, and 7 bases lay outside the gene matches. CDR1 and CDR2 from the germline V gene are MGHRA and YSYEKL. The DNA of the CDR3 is TGCGCCAGCAGCCACAGAGACAGGGGGCCGGACACCGGGGAGCTGTTTTTT. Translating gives CASSHRDRGPDTGELFF.